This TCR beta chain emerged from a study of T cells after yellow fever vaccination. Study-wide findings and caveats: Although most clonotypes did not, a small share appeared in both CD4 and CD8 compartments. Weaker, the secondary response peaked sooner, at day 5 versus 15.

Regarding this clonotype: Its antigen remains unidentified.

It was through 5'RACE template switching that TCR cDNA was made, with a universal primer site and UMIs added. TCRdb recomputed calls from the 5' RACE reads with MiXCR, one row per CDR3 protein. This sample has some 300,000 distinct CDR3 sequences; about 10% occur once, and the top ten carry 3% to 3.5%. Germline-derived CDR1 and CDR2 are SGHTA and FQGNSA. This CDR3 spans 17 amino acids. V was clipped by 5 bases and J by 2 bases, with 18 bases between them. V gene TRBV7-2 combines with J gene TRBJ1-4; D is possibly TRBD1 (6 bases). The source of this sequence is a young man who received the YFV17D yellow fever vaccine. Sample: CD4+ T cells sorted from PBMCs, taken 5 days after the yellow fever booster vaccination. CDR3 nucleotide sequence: TGTGCCAGCAGCCCACAGGGTCCCTTGGGGACTAATGAAAAACTGTTTTTT. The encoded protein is CASSPQGPLGTNEKLFF.